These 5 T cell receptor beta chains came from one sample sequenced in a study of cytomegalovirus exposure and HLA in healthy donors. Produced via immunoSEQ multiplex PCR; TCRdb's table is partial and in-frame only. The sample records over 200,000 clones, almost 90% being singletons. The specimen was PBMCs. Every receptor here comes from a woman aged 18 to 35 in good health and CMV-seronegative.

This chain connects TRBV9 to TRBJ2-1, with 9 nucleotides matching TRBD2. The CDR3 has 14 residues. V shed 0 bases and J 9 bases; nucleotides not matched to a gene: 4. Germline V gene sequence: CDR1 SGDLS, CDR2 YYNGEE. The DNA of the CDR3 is TGTGCCAGCAGCGTAGTTAGCGGGAGTGCTGAGCAGTTCTTC. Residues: CASSVVSGSAEQFF.

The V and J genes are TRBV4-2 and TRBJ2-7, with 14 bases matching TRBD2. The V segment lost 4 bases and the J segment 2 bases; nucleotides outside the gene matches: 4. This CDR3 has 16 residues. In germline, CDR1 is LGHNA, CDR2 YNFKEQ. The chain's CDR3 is CASSPTTSGRAYEQYF. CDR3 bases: TGTGCCAGCAGCCCGACGACTAGCGGGAGGGCCTACGAGCAGTACTTC.

The CDR3 protein is CASSQRTAGGLNEQFF. The CDR3 DNA is TGCGCCAGCAGCCAAAGAACAGCGGGAGGGTTAAATGAGCAGTTCTTC. The chain links TRBV4-1 to TRBJ2-1; 10 bases align to TRBD2. Germline V CDR1 and CDR2: MGHRA, YSYEKL. The CDR3 contains 16 residues. The V segment lost 2 bases and the J segment 7 bases; nucleotides outside the gene matches: 8.

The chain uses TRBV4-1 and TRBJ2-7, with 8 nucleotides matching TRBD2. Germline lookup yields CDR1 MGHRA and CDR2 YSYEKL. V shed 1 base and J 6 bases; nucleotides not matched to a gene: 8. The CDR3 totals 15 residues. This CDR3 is CASSQAGTRSSEQYF. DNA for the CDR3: TGCGCCAGCAGCCAAGCTGGGACTAGGTCATCCGAGCAGTACTTC.

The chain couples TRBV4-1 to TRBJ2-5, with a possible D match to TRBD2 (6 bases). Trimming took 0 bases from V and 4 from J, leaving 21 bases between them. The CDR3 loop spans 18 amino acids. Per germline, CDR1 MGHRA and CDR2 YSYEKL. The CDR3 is CASSQDPSGLRRGETQYF. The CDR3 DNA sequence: TGCGCCAGCAGCCAAGATCCCTCGGGACTTAGGCGGGGAGAGACCCAGTACTTC.